The entry below gives a single T cell receptor beta chain sequence along with its context. Its target is not known. The CDR3 has 13 residues. Germline V gene sequence: CDR1 SNHLY, CDR2 FYNNEI. V was pared by 8 bases and J by 10 bases, with 17 bases between. Combining a sample-barcoded 5' primer with a J-beta primer mix, a second PCR ran for about 7 to 11 cycles. One entry per CDR3 protein results from TCRdb running MiXCR on the 5' RACE reads. The sample carries around 800,000 distinct CDR3 sequences, around two thirds recorded once. These data belong to a study of blood T cells in healthy people across ages. The study's findings and limits: Older individuals had lower TCR beta diversity per million T cells (the decline was roughly linear).

This clonotype originated in a man aged 30 to 39 in good health. The rearrangement joins TRBV2 to TRBJ1-4, with a possible D match to TRBD1 (6 bases). The sample consisted of blood. CDR3 DNA: TGTGCCAGCCGGACGGACAGTTATGGAAAACTGTTTTTT. Translated, it gives CASRTDSYGKLFF.